Reported below is one T cell receptor (beta chain). Treatment denoted: around 19 received Ad26.COV2.S at low or high dose, single or two shots; roughly five received placebo; per-sample allocation not given. Each sample was drawn 63 days after the first injection (of vaccine or placebo). Trimming shortened V by 5 bases and J by 2 bases, and 10 bases separated the two germline ends. From germline, CDR1 is SGHTA and CDR2 FQGTGA. The CDR3 covers 15 residues. The data derive from a study of Ad26.COV2.S vaccination and SARS-CoV-2 variants. Only in-frame clones appear in the TCRdb table, and some are missing; sequencing was by immunoSEQ multiplex PCR. The repertoire holds some 250,000 clones, with 85% to 90% as singletons.

V is TRBV7-3 and J is TRBJ2-6, with a tentative D call TRBD1 (6 bases). The source of this sequence is a person between 18 and 65 years old who received the Ad26.COV2.S COVID-19 vaccine or a placebo. The specimen comprised peripheral blood, sampled in a trial of Ad26.COV2.S vaccine versus placebo. CDR3 sequence: CASSNQGPGANVLTF. CDR3 DNA: TGTGCCAGCAGCAACCAGGGGCCTGGGGCCAACGTCCTGACTTTC.